What follows are 7 T cell receptor beta chains derived from one specimen sequenced in a study of blood T cells in healthy people across ages. The authors ran a second PCR of 7 to 11 cycles using a sample-barcoded 5' primer and a J-beta primer mix. TCRdb processed the 5' RACE reads anew with MiXCR; each CDR3 protein has one entry. Among 450,000 to 650,000 distinct CDR3 sequences listed, around 24% were seen once. These data also featured in a second study, about T cells of mothers and their children.

Sequenced material: blood. These receptors all stem from a boy younger than 18 in good health.

Many counts were recorded for this clonotype. The rearrangement joins TRBV20-1 to TRBJ1-3; D uncertain. The V and J ends lost 3 bases and 2 bases respectively, with 8 bases between them. Per the germline V gene, CDR1 is DFQATT and CDR2 is SNEGSKA (reference sequence). The CDR3 is 13 amino acids. DNA of the CDR3: TGCAGTGCTAGGGACCCGACTGGAAACACCATATATTTT. Residues: CSARDPTGNTIYF.

This chain connects TRBV6-1 to TRBJ2-3; 7 bases are a match to TRBD1. CDR3 size: 17 residues. V was clipped by 3 bases and J by 0 bases; unmatched bases: 9. Germline V gene lookup returns CDR1 MNHNS and CDR2 SASEGT. This CDR3 reads CASSEPYTGASTDTQYF. CDR3 coding DNA: TGTGCCAGCAGTGAGCCATATACAGGGGCTAGCACAGATACGCAGTATTTT.

This clonotype has more than one count but fewer than ten. As DNA, the CDR3 is TGTGCCAGCTCACCCGGGGCACGCTACGAGCAGTACTTC. Encoded protein: CASSPGARYEQYF. This sequence joins TRBV18 and TRBJ2-7; D could derive from TRBD1 or TRBD2 (5 bases each). Germline loops: CDR1 KGHSH, CDR2 LQKENI. CDR3 length equals 13 residues. V lost 3 bases and J 3 bases, leaving 9 bases between the germline ends. The entire variable domain, with the rest obtained from reference TRBV18 and TRBJ2-7, is as follows: NAGVMQNPRHLVRRRGQEARLRCSPMKGHSHVYWYRQLPEEGLKFMVYLQKENIIDESGMPKERFSAEFPKEGPSILRIQQVVRGDSAAYFCASSPGARYEQYFGPGTRLTVT.

Regarding this clonotype: One end of the junction is discordant with germline, which a read error may explain. This sequence joins TRBV7-9 and TRBJ2-3; D gene unclear. The germline V gene has CDR1 SEHNR and CDR2 FQNEAQ (reference sequence). The CDR3 has 12 residues. CDR3 region: CASSSSPDTQYF. The CDR3 DNA reads TGTGCTAGCAGCTCGTCGCCAGATACGCAGTATTTT.

This clonotype was detected only once. J is TRBJ1-1 and V is TRBV28; 9 nucleotides line up with TRBD1. In germline, CDR1 is MDHEN, CDR2 SYDVKM. CDR3 size: 15 residues. J was trimmed by 5 bases and V by 6 bases; bases with no gene match: 10. The chain's CDR3 is CASRRLTGGYTEAFF. CDR3 DNA sequence: TGTGCCAGCAGGCGGCTTACAGGGGGCTATACTGAAGCTTTCTTT.

This clonotype was observed a few times. This chain connects TRBV27 to TRBJ2-7; the D call may be TRBD1 or TRBD2 (6 bases each). The CDR3 covers 14 residues. The V end lost 2 bases, the J end lost 2 bases, and 10 bases lay between the germline ends. CDR1 is MNHEY, CDR2 SMNVEV, per germline (reference sequence). The CDR3 DNA reads as TGTGCCAGCAGTTTAAGGGGGGACACCTACGAGCAGTACTTC. Its protein product is CASSLRGDTYEQYF.

In this sample, this clonotype turned up a few times. V is TRBV4-3 and J is TRBJ2-1; tentative D call: TRBD1 (5 bases). The CDR3 spans 16 residues. V was pared by 0 bases and J by 10 bases, with 19 bases between. CDR1 LGHNA and CDR2 YSLEER come from the germline V gene. The DNA for the CDR3 is TGCGCCAGCAGCCAAGATGGTTCACTCAGGGTCGGAGAGCAGTTCTTC. Residues: CASSQDGSLRVGEQFF.